The clone carrying this T cell receptor beta chain was detected many times. Patients selected for sequencing had displayed CD8+CD57+ cell expansion by flow cytometry. This entry belongs to a study of CD8+CD57+ T cells in acquired aplastic anemia. Genomic DNA provided the template from which TCR beta VDJ and CDR3 profiles were obtained. TCRdb reprocessed the reads via MiXCR and lists one record per CDR3 protein. Of roughly 120,000 distinct CDR3 sequences in the sample, 50% to 70% were seen once. The germline V gene encodes CDR1 MNHEY and CDR2 SMNVEV (reference sequence). The trim removed 5 bases at V and 5 bases at J, leaving 6 bases unmatched. The CDR3 consists of 14 residues.

This TCR was recovered from a human donor with aplastic anemia. The sample was sorted CD4+, CD8+, or CD8+CD57+ T cells (not recorded which) from PBMCs. J is TRBJ2-7 and V is TRBV27; 10 bases agree with TRBD1. CDR3 DNA sequence: TGTGCCAGCAGTCCGAGGGACAGGGGCCACGAGCAGTACTTC. Translating gives CASSPRDRGHEQYF.